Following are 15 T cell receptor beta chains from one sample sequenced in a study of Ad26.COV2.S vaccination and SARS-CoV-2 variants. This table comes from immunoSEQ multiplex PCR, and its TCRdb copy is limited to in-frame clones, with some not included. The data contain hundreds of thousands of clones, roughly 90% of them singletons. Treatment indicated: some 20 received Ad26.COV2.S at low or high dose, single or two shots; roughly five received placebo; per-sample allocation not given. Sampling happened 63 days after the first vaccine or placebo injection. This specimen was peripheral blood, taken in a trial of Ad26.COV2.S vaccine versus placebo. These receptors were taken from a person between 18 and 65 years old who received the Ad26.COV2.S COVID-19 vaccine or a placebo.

The CDR3 DNA reads as TGCGCCAGCAGCGCACGAGAGTACTCTGGAAACACCATATATTTT. Its protein product is CASSAREYSGNTIYF. This chain links TRBV5-1 with TRBJ1-3, with unresolved D. The germline gives CDR1 SGHRS, CDR2 YFSETQ. The V end lost 4 bases, the J end lost 0 bases, and 11 bases lay between the germline ends. CDR3 size: 15 residues. The full variable domain, with the rest looked up from reference TRBV5-1 and TRBJ1-3, is KAGVTQTPRYLIKTRGQQVTLSCSPISGHRSVSWYQQTPGQGLQFLFEYFSETQRNKGNFPGRFSGRQFSNSRSEMNVSTLELGDSALYLCASSAREYSGNTIYFGEGSWLTVV.

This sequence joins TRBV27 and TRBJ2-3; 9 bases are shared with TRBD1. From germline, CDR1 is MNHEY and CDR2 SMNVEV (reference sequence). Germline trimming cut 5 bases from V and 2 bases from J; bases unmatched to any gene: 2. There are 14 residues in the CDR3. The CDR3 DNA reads TGTGCCAGCAGTAGGGACAGGGTCACAGATACGCAGTATTTT. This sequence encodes CASSRDRVTDTQYF.

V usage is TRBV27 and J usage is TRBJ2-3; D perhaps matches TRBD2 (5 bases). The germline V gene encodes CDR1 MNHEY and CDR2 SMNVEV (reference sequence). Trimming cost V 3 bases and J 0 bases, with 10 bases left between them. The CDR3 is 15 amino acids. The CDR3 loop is CASSFRGVSTDTQYF. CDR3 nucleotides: TGTGCCAGCAGTTTTCGGGGAGTGAGCACAGATACGCAGTATTTT.

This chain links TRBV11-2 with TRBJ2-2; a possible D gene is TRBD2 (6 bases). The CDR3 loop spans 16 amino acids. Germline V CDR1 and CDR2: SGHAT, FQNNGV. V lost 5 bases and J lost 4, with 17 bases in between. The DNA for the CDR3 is TGTGCCAGCAGCCCGGTTGGGCTAGCGATCACCGGGGAGCTGTTTTTT. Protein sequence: CASSPVGLAITGELFF.

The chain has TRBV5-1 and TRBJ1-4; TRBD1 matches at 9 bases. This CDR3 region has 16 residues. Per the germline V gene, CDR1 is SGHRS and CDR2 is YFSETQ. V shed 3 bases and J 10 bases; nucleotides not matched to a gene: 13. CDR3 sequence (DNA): TGCGCCAGCAGCTCTTATGGGAACCCGGGACAGGGAAAACTGTTTTTT. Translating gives CASSSYGNPGQGKLFF.

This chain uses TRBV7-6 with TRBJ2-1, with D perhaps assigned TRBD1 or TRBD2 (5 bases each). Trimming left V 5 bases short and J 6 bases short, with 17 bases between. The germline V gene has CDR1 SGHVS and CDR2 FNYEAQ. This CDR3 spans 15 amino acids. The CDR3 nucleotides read TGTGCCAGCAGCCGCGGGTCGGTTGGGGGCAATGAGCAGTTCTTC. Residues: CASSRGSVGGNEQFF.

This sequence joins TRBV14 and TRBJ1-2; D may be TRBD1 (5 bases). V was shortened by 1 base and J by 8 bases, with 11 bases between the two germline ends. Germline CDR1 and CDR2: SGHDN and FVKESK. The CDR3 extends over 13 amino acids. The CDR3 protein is CASSQVEGIGYTF. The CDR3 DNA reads TGTGCCAGCAGCCAAGTAGAGGGGATCGGCTACACCTTC.

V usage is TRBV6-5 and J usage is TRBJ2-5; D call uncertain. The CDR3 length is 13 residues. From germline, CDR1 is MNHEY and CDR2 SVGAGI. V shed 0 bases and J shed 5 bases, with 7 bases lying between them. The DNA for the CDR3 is TGTGCCAGCAGTTACTCGAACTGGGAGACCCAGTACTTC. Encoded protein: CASSYSNWETQYF.

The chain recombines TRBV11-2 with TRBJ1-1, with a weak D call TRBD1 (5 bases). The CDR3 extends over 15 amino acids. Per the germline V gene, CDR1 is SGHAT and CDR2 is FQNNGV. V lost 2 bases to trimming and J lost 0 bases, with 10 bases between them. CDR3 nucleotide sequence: TGTGCCAGCAGCTTACATTCAGGGATGAACACTGAAGCTTTCTTT. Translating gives CASSLHSGMNTEAFF.

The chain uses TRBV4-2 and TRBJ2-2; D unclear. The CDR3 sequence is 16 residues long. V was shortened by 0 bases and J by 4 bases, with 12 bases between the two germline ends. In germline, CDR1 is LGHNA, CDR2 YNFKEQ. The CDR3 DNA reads TGTGCCAGCAGCCAAGACCCGCCAGGCGCCACCGGGGAGCTGTTTTTT. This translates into CASSQDPPGATGELFF.

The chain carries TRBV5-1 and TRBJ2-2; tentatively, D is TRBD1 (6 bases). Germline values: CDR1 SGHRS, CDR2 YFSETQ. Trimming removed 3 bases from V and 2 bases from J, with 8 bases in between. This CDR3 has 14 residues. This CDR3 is CASSWDTNTGELFF. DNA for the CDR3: TGCGCCAGCAGCTGGGACACAAACACCGGGGAGCTGTTTTTT.

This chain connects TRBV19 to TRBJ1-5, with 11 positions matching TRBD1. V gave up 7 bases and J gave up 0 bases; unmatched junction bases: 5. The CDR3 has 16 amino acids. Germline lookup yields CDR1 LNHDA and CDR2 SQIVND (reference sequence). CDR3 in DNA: TGTGCCAGTAAGGGGACAGGGGGGACTAGCAATCAGCCCCAGCATTTT. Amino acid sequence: CASKGTGGTSNQPQHF.

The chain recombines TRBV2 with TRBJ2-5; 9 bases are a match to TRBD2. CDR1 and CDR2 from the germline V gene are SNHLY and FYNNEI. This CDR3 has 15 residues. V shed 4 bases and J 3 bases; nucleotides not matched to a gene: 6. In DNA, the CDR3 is TGTGCCAGCAGTGGGCTAGCGGGGCCGGAAGAGACCCAGTACTTC. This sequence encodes CASSGLAGPEETQYF. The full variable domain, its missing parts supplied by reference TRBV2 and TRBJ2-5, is EPEVTQTPSHQVTQMGQEVILRCVPISNHLYFYWYRQILGQKVEFLVSFYNNEISEKSEIFDDQFSVERPDGSNFTLKIRSTKLEDSAMYFCASSGLAGPEETQYFGPGTRLLVL.

CDR3 loop: CATSDFGTGAGELFF. CDR3 nucleotide sequence: TGTGCCACCAGTGATTTTGGGACTGGGGCTGGGGAGCTGTTTTTT. The J gene is TRBJ2-2, the V gene TRBV24-1; D perhaps matches TRBD2 (6 bases). CDR3 length: 15 residues. CDR1 is KGHDR and CDR2 is SFDVKD in the germline V gene. Trimming stripped 1 base from V and 8 bases from J, with 13 bases between.

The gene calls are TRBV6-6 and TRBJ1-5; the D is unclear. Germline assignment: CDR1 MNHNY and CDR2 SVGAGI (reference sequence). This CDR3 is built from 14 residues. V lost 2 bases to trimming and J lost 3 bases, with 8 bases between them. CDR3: CASSYPRDNQPQHF. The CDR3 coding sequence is TGTGCCAGCAGTTACCCCAGAGACAATCAGCCCCAGCATTTT.